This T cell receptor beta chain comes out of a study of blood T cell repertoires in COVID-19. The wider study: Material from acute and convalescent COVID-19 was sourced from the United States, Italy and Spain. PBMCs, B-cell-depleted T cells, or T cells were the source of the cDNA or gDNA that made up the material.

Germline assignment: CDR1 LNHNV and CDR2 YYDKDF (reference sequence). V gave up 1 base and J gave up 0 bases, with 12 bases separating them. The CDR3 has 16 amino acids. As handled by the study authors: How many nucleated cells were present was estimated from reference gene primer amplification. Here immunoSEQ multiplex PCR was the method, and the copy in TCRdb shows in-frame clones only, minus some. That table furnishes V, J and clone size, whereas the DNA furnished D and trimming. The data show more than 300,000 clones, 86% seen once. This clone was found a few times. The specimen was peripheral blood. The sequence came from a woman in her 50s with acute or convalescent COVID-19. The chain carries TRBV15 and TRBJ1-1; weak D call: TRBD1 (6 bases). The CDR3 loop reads CATSRGGGQLNTEAFF. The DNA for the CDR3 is TGTGCCACCAGCAGAGGGGGGGGACAACTGAACACTGAAGCTTTCTTT.